The clone carrying this T cell receptor beta chain was seen at least ten times. What it binds is unknown. Amplifying from RNA transcripts, the study obtained TCR beta CDR3 regions. Second-round multiplex PCR followed a first-round RT-PCR using HTBI primers. Using its own MiXCR run on the multiplex PCR reads, TCRdb lists one record per CDR3 protein. Here the sample spans about 640,000 distinct CDR3 sequences, roughly 39% being singletons. The data belong to a study of Graves' ophthalmopathy and Graves' hyperthyroidism. Background on the study: Peripheral blood (taken before any treatment) was collected at initial diagnosis. The study's findings and limits: Ophthalmopathy and stable hyperthyroidism were discriminated by a 13-signature model, with about 91% sensitivity and under 84% specificity.

Germline V CDR1 and CDR2: SGHTS, YDEGEE. The CDR3 has 14 residues. V was cut by 0 bases and J by 1 base, with 7 bases left in between. Uncontrolled infections, other autoimmune diseases, pregnancy or lactation barred patients from enrollment. Sequenced input: peripheral blood. This receptor was obtained from an adult man with Graves' ophthalmopathy. The rearrangement uses TRBV5-8 and TRBJ1-1, with no clear D. CDR3 nucleotides: TGTGCCAGCAGCTTGGTCAGTCCGAACACTGAAGCTTTCTTT. It codes for CASSLVSPNTEAFF.